This T cell receptor (beta chain) comes out of a study of cytomegalovirus exposure and HLA in healthy donors. It was with 60 Vbeta and 13 Jbeta primers that the PCR ran. TCRdb's table, derived via immunoSEQ multiplex PCR, lists solely in-frame clones and lacks some. The sample has just over 150,000 clones, 70% to 90% seen once; the top ten hold roughly 2.1%. Remarks on this clone: What it binds is not known.

V lost 5 bases to trimming and J lost 9 bases; unmatched junction nucleotides: 5. The CDR3 loop spans 14 amino acids. Germline CDR1 is SEHNR and CDR2 is FQNEAQ (reference sequence). Study observations and caveats: Excluded: some indistinguishable V segments such as TRBV6-2 and TRBV6-3. Later analysis associated a missense DCLRE1C variant with TCR beta V- and J-gene trimming. An observed cluster of highly shared sequence variants was recorded as a likely sequencing artifact. Most TCR sequences showed up rarely, but some public TCRs showed up in many donors.

The chain uses TRBV7-9 and TRBJ1-6; TRBD1 aligns across 9 bases. The TCR sequence derives from a man between 18 and 29 years old in good health and CMV-seropositive. The sample consisted of PBMCs. The DNA for the CDR3 is TGTGCCAGCAGCGGGGGACAGGGCGGTTCACCCCTCCACTTT. The encoded protein is CASSGGQGGSPLHF.